A single sample gave rise to the 31 T cell receptor beta chains below, sequenced in a study of blood T cell repertoires in COVID-19 (dated by TCRdb to the early 2020s). Receptor amplification or capture employed the immunoSEQ multiplex PCR assay. TCRdb holds this immuneACCESS table with in-frame rearrangements only. Some clones are missing; in checked studies, unresolved V genes explain under half, and the rest has no known cause. Across this sample there are about 190,000 clones, with nearly 90% seen only once. The biggest ten clones account for around 5.9% of the sample. The sequenced material came from peripheral blood. The receptor source for this set is a woman aged 40 to 50 who had recovered from COVID-19.

The chain combines TRBV7-2 with TRBJ1-6; tentative D call: TRBD1 (6 bases). The V and J ends lost 2 bases and 8 bases respectively, with 16 bases between them. CDR3 length: 16 amino acids. Germline V CDR1 and CDR2: SGHTA, FQGNSA. CDR3 in amino acids: CASSLNVGRGDSPLHF. Here the CDR3 DNA reads TGTGCCAGCAGCTTAAACGTCGGCAGGGGAGATTCACCCCTCCACTTT.

This clone was observed once. The rearrangement joins TRBV19 to TRBJ2-2; weak D call: TRBD2 (6 bases). The CDR3 length is 15 residues. Germline V lookup: CDR1 LNHDA, CDR2 SQIVND (reference sequence). Between the trimmed V and J ends, which lost 5 bases and 4 bases, there was a span of 14 bases. The CDR3 loop reads CASSQRAGGTGELFF. The CDR3, as DNA: TGTGCCAGTAGTCAACGAGCGGGTGGCACCGGGGAGCTGTTTTTT.

This sequence joins TRBV6-4 and TRBJ2-3; 10 bases are shared with TRBD2. The germline V gene encodes CDR1 MRHNA and CDR2 SNTAGT. This CDR3 region has 15 residues. The trim removed 6 bases at V and 6 bases at J, leaving 9 bases unmatched. CDR3 residues: CASSYLAGAMDTQYF. CDR3 bases: TGTGCCAGCAGCTACCTAGCGGGGGCGATGGATACGCAGTATTTT.

J is TRBJ2-3 and V is TRBV5-4; tentative D call: TRBD2 (5 bases). The CDR3 is 13 residues long. Germline V gene sequence: CDR1 SGHNT, CDR2 YYREEE (reference sequence). V dropped 4 bases and J dropped 5 bases, with 11 bases sitting between them. The CDR3 DNA is TGTGCCAGCAGCCTACATCGGGAAGATACGCAGTATTTT. Its translation is CASSLHREDTQYF.

This clone has a single count. V gene TRBV28 combines with J gene TRBJ1-3; 9 bases agree with TRBD1. Germline CDR1 and CDR2: MDHEN and SYDVKM. The CDR3 runs to 14 residues. After removal of 5 bases from V and 4 bases from J, the junction contained 3 bases not matched to a gene. The CDR3 is CASSRTGDGNTIYF. CDR3 coding DNA: TGTGCCAGCAGTCGGACAGGGGACGGAAACACCATATATTTT. The complete variable domain, with remaining parts taken from reference TRBV28 and TRBJ1-3, reads DVKVTQSSRYLVKRTGEKVFLECVQDMDHENMFWYRQDPGLGLRLIYFSYDVKMKEKGDIPEGYSVSREKKERFSLILESASTNQTSMYLCASSRTGDGNTIYFGEGSWLTVV.

V is TRBV5-6 and J is TRBJ2-1; D perhaps matches TRBD1 (5 bases). The V and J ends lost 9 bases and 9 bases respectively, with 13 bases between them. The CDR3 is 11 residues long. The germline V gene encodes CDR1 SGHDT and CDR2 YYEEEE. The CDR3 loop is CATNRGPEQFF. The CDR3 DNA is TGTGCCACCAATAGGGGTCCTGAGCAGTTCTTC.

This chain links TRBV27 with TRBJ1-5; D possibly corresponds to TRBD1 (5 bases). V gave up 4 bases and J gave up 4 bases, with 8 bases separating them. CDR3 size: 13 residues. The germline CDR1 and CDR2 sequences are MNHEY and SMNVEV (reference sequence). This CDR3 reads CASSWGGNQPQHF. Here the CDR3 DNA reads TGTGCCAGCAGTTGGGGGGGGAATCAGCCCCAGCATTTT.

This chain links TRBV7-8 with TRBJ1-1; D uncertain. This CDR3 has 12 amino acids. Germline V lookup: CDR1 SGHVS, CDR2 FQNEAQ. The ends were cut back, 7 bases at V and 5 bases at J, with 11 bases in the middle. For the CDR3, the DNA is TGTGCCAGCACCGTCGCGGGGACTGAAGCTTTCTTT. It translates to CASTVAGTEAFF.

The chain carries TRBV30 and TRBJ1-2, with D possibly matching TRBD1 (5 bases). Germline V gives CDR1 GTSNPN, CDR2 SVGIG (reference sequence). V lost 8 bases and J 0 bases, leaving 13 bases between the germline ends. The CDR3 loop spans 13 amino acids. CDR3 region: CARTGGSNYGYTF. The CDR3 region has the DNA TGTGCCCGAACGGGGGGGTCTAACTATGGCTACACCTTC.

This chain uses TRBV30 with TRBJ2-7; no clear D gene. CDR1 is GTSNPN and CDR2 is SVGIG in the germline V gene (reference sequence). V was clipped by 2 bases and J by 0 bases, with 8 bases between them. The CDR3 has 13 amino acids. The DNA for the CDR3 is TGTGCCTGGAGTCCGAAGCACTCCTACGAGCAGTACTTC. Translated: CAWSPKHSYEQYF.

The chain couples TRBV7-2 to TRBJ2-5; 8 bases are shared with TRBD2. Germline V gives CDR1 SGHTA, CDR2 FQGNSA. CDR3 length: 16 residues. Trimming cost V 2 bases and J 1 base; bases outside gene matches: 6. CDR3 sequence: CASSLRSGGFQETQYF. Here the CDR3 DNA reads TGTGCCAGCAGCTTACGATCGGGAGGGTTCCAAGAGACCCAGTACTTC.

Regarding this clone: No DNA is shown, since the ends of the CDR3 on it are uncertain; the CDR3 is the one TCRdb lists. The chain joins TRBV7-9 to TRBJ2-5; the table's D call of TRBD1 was not tested on the DNA. The CDR3 extends over 15 residues, inclusive of both ends. Per the germline V gene, CDR1 is SEHNR and CDR2 is FQNEAQ (reference sequence). CDR3 sequence reads: CASSRLDKAGETQYF.

Comments on this clone: Compared with germline, one end of the junction differs, possibly owing to a read error. J is TRBJ2-7 and V is TRBV18; 12 bases map to TRBD2. The CDR3 sequence is 14 residues long. Germline assignment: CDR1 KGHSH and CDR2 LQKENI. CDR3 bases: TGTGCCAGCTCACCACCGCTAGCGGGAGGGCCGCCGAACTTC. Translation: CASSPPLAGGPPNF.

This clone showed up just once. This CDR3 reads CASSQDNSYEQYF. CDR3 nucleotides: TGTGCCAGCAGCCAAGACAATTCCTACGAGCAGTACTTC. The chain carries TRBV4-2 and TRBJ2-7, with unresolved D. V was trimmed by 0 bases and J by 1 base, leaving 4 bases between them. The CDR3 extends over 13 amino acids. From germline, CDR1 is LGHNA and CDR2 YNFKEQ.

V is TRBV5-1 and J is TRBJ1-6; TRBD1 matches at 8 bases. V lost 5 bases, J lost 7 bases, and 8 bases stayed unmatched. The CDR3 loop spans 15 amino acids. Germline values: CDR1 SGHRS, CDR2 YFSETQ. CDR3 DNA sequence: TGCGCCAGCAGGGAAGGACAGGGTGAGAATTCACCCCTCCACTTT. It yields the protein CASREGQGENSPLHF.

CDR3 region: CASSEEVATEAFF. CDR3 nucleotide sequence: TGTGCCAGCAGTGAGGAGGTAGCCACTGAAGCTTTCTTT. The chain uses TRBV2 and TRBJ1-1, with no clear D. V lost 3 bases and J 4 bases, leaving 9 bases between the germline ends. The CDR3 runs 13 residues. From germline, CDR1 is SNHLY and CDR2 FYNNEI.

This chain links TRBV6-5 with TRBJ2-7; tentatively, D is TRBD1 (8 bases). Deletions cut 5 bases from V and 4 bases from J, with 12 bases between. CDR1 is MNHEY, CDR2 SVGAGI, per germline. The CDR3 covers 13 residues. In nucleotides, the CDR3 is TGTGCCAGCAGTACAGGGGGGGGATACGAGCAGTACTTC. It specifies CASSTGGGYEQYF.

The chain links TRBV5-1 to TRBJ1-1; D gene unclear. Germline values: CDR1 SGHRS, CDR2 YFSETQ. The CDR3 is 14 residues long. V was cut by 0 bases and J by 2 bases, with 8 bases left in between. The CDR3 DNA sequence: TGCGCCAGCAGCTTGGAAGGAGTCAACACTGAAGCTTTCTTT. It is translated as CASSLEGVNTEAFF.

The chain is built from TRBV6-5 and TRBJ1-1, with 7 nucleotides matching TRBD1. The CDR3 runs to 14 residues. Trimming at V came to 5 bases and at J to 1 base, leaving 4 bases not matched to a gene. The V gene's germline CDR1 is MNHEY and CDR2 SVGAGI. The CDR3 bases are TGTGCCAGCAGTCCCAGGACAGGGAACACTGAAGCTTTCTTT. Residues: CASSPRTGNTEAFF.

The chain carries TRBV16 and TRBJ2-7, with no clear D. The CDR3 runs 18 residues. Trimming shortened V by 1 base and J by 0 bases, and 19 bases separated the two germline ends. Germline assignment: CDR1 KGHSY and CDR2 FQNENV. CDR3 sequence (DNA): TGTGCCAGCAGCCAATGGGCCAGACCGAAAACCGACTCCTACGAGCAGTACTTC. It translates to CASSQWARPKTDSYEQYF.

This chain uses TRBV3-1 (or the pseudogene TRBV3-2) with TRBJ1-4, with 9 bases identical to TRBD1. The CDR3 is made up of 15 amino acids. J was trimmed by 7 bases and V by 2 bases; bases with no gene match: 5. Germline V lookup: CDR1 LGHDT, CDR2 YNNKEL (reference sequence). The CDR3 loop is CASSQTGGLIEKLFF. The DNA of the CDR3 is TGTGCCAGCAGCCAAACAGGGGGCCTGATTGAAAAACTGTTTTTT.

CDR3: CASSLGPGKLFF. CDR3 nucleotide sequence: TGTGCCAGCAGCTTGGGGCCCGGGAAACTGTTTTTT. This chain uses TRBV7-2 with TRBJ1-4; a weak D match, TRBD1 (5 bases). Trimming left V 3 bases short and J 11 bases short, with 10 bases between. Looked up from germline, CDR1 is SGHTA and CDR2 is FQGNSA. This CDR3 region has 12 residues.

This sequence joins TRBV19 and TRBJ2-7, with TRBD1 matching over 9 bases. The CDR3 has 13 amino acids. Germline V gene data show CDR1 as LNHDA and CDR2 as SQIVND (reference sequence). Unmatched junction bases numbered 5, after V lost 7 bases and J lost 4 bases. The CDR3 DNA reads TGTGCCAGTACCCCGGGACAGGGTTACGAGCAGTACTTC. Translated: CASTPGQGYEQYF. The complete variable domain, with remaining parts taken from reference TRBV19 and TRBJ2-7, reads DGGITQSPKYLFRKEGQNVTLSCEQNLNHDAMYWYRQDPGQGLRLIYYSQIVNDFQKGDIAEGYSVSREKKESFPLTVTSAQKNPTAFYLCASTPGQGYEQYFGPGTRLTVT.

The rearrangement joins TRBV6-1 to TRBJ1-3; D possibly corresponds to TRBD1 (5 bases). The CDR3 runs to 15 residues. Per germline, CDR1 MNHNS and CDR2 SASEGT. Trimming left V 1 base short and J 0 bases short, with 7 bases between. CDR3 loop: CASSEGQNSGNTIYF. The CDR3 bases are TGTGCCAGCAGTGAAGGACAGAACTCTGGAAACACCATATATTTT.

This rearrangement joins TRBV19 to TRBJ2-1, with a possible D match to TRBD1 (7 bases). The length of the CDR3 is 15 residues. Trimming stripped 3 bases from V and 4 bases from J, with 13 bases between. CDR1 is LNHDA and CDR2 is SQIVND in the germline V gene (reference sequence). As DNA, the CDR3 is TGTGCCAGTAGTATTGACCAGGGGGGATACAATGAGCAGTTCTTC. Protein sequence: CASSIDQGGYNEQFF. Full variable domain (rest looked up from reference TRBV19 and TRBJ2-1): DGGITQSPKYLFRKEGQNVTLSCEQNLNHDAMYWYRQDPGQGLRLIYYSQIVNDFQKGDIAEGYSVSREKKESFPLTVTSAQKNPTAFYLCASSIDQGGYNEQFFGPGTRLTVL.

V gene TRBV2 combines with J gene TRBJ2-1; 12 nucleotides match TRBD2. Germline lookup yields CDR1 SNHLY and CDR2 FYNNEI. J was trimmed by 6 bases and V by 4 bases; bases with no gene match: 4. The CDR3 runs to 15 residues. The CDR3 sequence is CASSVGLAGVNEQFF. CDR3 in DNA: TGTGCCAGCAGTGTGGGACTAGCGGGCGTCAATGAGCAGTTCTTC.

This clone has a single count. The chain couples TRBV11-3 to TRBJ1-5; a weak D match, TRBD1 (6 bases). This CDR3 is 15 amino acids long. Germline V CDR1 and CDR2: SGHNT, YENEEA. V shed 8 bases and J shed 10 bases, with 24 bases lying between them. CDR3 sequence reads: CASPLRGGEILPQHF. Here the CDR3 DNA reads TGTGCCAGCCCTCTTAGAGGGGGAGAGATATTACCCCAGCATTTT.

The J gene is TRBJ2-7, the V gene TRBV5-1; TRBD1 aligns across 12 bases. CDR1 is SGHRS and CDR2 is YFSETQ in the germline V gene. The V gene end was trimmed by 4 bases and the J gene end by 7 bases; junction bases not matched to a gene: 12. CDR3 size: 16 residues. CDR3 nucleotide sequence: TGCGCCAGCAGCCTCCACGGGACAGGGGGCCTGGAAGAGCAGTACTTC. This encodes CASSLHGTGGLEEQYF.

This clone was detected once. The chain is built from TRBV6-2 or TRBV6-3 and TRBJ2-3, with 7 bases identical to TRBD1. With 6 bases clipped from V and 6 bases from J, the junction kept 9 bases outside the gene matches. The CDR3 has 14 residues. Germline lookup yields CDR1 MNHEY and CDR2 SVGEGT. The CDR3 coding sequence is TGTGCCAGCAGCCGAAACAGGGGCTTGGATACGCAGTATTTT. This gives the protein CASSRNRGLDTQYF.

This chain connects TRBV2 to TRBJ2-7; 7 bases map to TRBD1. The germline gives CDR1 SNHLY, CDR2 FYNNEI. The trim removed 4 bases at V and 1 base at J, leaving 7 bases unmatched. The CDR3 sequence is 15 residues long. CDR3 residues: CASSGQGEGSYEQYF. The CDR3 nucleotides read TGTGCCAGCAGTGGACAGGGAGAAGGATCCTACGAGCAGTACTTC.

CDR3 nucleotides: TGTGCCAGCAGCCAAGATAAGGGGGAGACCCAGTACTTC. Translated: CASSQDKGETQYF. This rearrangement joins TRBV4-2 to TRBJ2-5; D may be TRBD1 (5 bases). The CDR3 covers 13 residues. Germline lookup yields CDR1 LGHNA and CDR2 YNFKEQ. V was clipped by 0 bases and J by 5 bases, with 7 bases between them.